The 8 T cell receptor beta chains below were found in one sample sequenced in a study of metastatic and nonmetastatic thyroid tumors. None of the patients had undergone any treatment ahead of thyroid surgery. TCRdb re-called clones via MiXCR from the PCR reads. The sample shows fewer than 25,000 clones, about 14% of them seen only once. Material: blood. All receptors come from a female donor with papillary thyroid cancer or a benign thyroid nodule (not recorded which). Some clones in this sample may be carry-over from other donors' samples.

This clone came up many times. The chain combines TRBV12-3 or TRBV12-4 with TRBJ2-5, with TRBD2 matching 12 bases. V lost 1 base and J lost 5; bases outside the gene matches: 2. There are 15 residues in the CDR3. This chain's CDR3 is CASSLGLAGVETQYF. In DNA form, the CDR3 reads TGTGCCAGCAGTTTAGGACTAGCGGGAGTTGAGACCCAGTACTTC.

This clone was counted at least ten times. The CDR3 region has the DNA TGTGCCAGCAGCCAATCTGACGTAAATCAGCCCCAGCATTTT. It specifies CASSQSDVNQPQHF. The V gene is TRBV16, the J gene TRBJ1-5; unclear D gene. Looked up from germline, CDR1 is KGHSY and CDR2 is FQNENV. V was pared by 0 bases and J by 4 bases, with 7 bases between. The CDR3 totals 14 residues.

In its sample, this clone was seen many times. The chain recombines TRBV6-2 or TRBV6-3 with TRBJ2-1, with D unclear. The CDR3 runs to 13 residues. V was pared by 1 base and J by 3 bases, with 4 bases between. Germline-derived CDR1 and CDR2 are MNHEY and SVGEGT. CDR3 coding DNA: TGTGCCAGCAGTTACTTCTACTACAATGAGCAGTTCTTC. It yields the protein CASSYFYYNEQFF.

In this sample, this clone turned up many times. This chain connects TRBV6-1 to TRBJ2-1, with D tentatively TRBD2 (6 bases). V lost 8 bases to trimming and J lost 1 base, with 15 bases between them. Germline V lookup: CDR1 MNHNS, CDR2 SASEGT. The CDR3 has 15 amino acids. The CDR3 region is CASLGRGISYNEQFF. CDR3 in DNA: TGTGCCAGCTTAGGACGCGGGATATCCTACAATGAGCAGTTCTTC.

This clone was detected ten times or more. The V call is TRBV10-3, the J call TRBJ2-7; 10 bases are a match to TRBD1. The CDR3 loop spans 12 amino acids. Germline V gene sequence: CDR1 ENHRY, CDR2 SYGVKD. V was clipped by 10 bases and J by 7 bases; unmatched bases: 7. In nucleotides, the CDR3 is TGTGCCAGCCGGGACAGGGGCTGGGAGCAGTACTTC. Amino acid sequence: CASRDRGWEQYF.

Worth noting for this clone: A read error is likely, as this CDR3 ends without the conserved phenylalanine or tryptophan. The DNA is omitted, as the CDR3 cannot be located on it reliably, and the CDR3 follows TCRdb's listing. CDR3 protein: CACSLLYNEKFI. The chain employs TRBV12-3 or TRBV12-4 and TRBJ2-1. The CDR3 spans 12 amino acids, including both terminal residues.

The rearrangement uses TRBV3-1 and TRBJ2-5; TRBD2 matches at 7 bases. CDR3 length equals 16 residues. V was pared by 6 bases and J by 2 bases, with 12 bases of the junction left unmatched. Germline V lookup: CDR1 LGHDT, CDR2 YNNKEL (reference sequence). The DNA for the CDR3 is TGTGCCAGCAGAGCTTGGGACTACCTGGGGCAAGAGACCCAGTACTTC. Its protein product is CASRAWDYLGQETQYF.

The chain joins TRBV18 to TRBJ2-7, with a tentative D call TRBD1 (6 bases). Germline loops: CDR1 KGHSH, CDR2 LQKENI. V lost 6 bases to trimming and J lost 2 bases, with 14 bases between them. This CDR3 has 14 residues. The CDR3 protein is CASSPGAGAYEQYF. DNA of the CDR3: TGTGCCAGCTCTCCAGGGGCAGGGGCCTACGAGCAGTACTTC. Based on the CDR3 plus reference TRBV18 and TRBJ2-7, the full variable domain is NAGVMQNPRHLVRRRGQEARLRCSPMKGHSHVYWYRQLPEEGLKFMVYLQKENIIDESGMPKERFSAEFPKEGPSILRIQQVVRGDSAAYFCASSPGAGAYEQYFGPGTRLTVT.